One sample yielded the 9 T cell receptor beta chains listed below, sequenced in a study of T-cell memory formation after mild COVID-19. TCRdb ran MiXCR on the 5' RACE reads and lists one entry per CDR3 protein. The table lists around 99,000 distinct CDR3 sequences, approximately 15% of them singletons. What was sequenced was PBMCs or a T cell subset sorted from them (not recorded which). All receptors come from a man aged 18 to 29 who had mild COVID-19 (a few samples of this study predate the infection). Cell type and time point are not known.

The V gene is TRBV7-2, the J gene TRBJ2-3; tentative D call: TRBD2 (7 bases). The CDR3 is made up of 15 amino acids. Trimming stripped 4 bases from V and 3 bases from J, with 14 bases between. Looked up from germline, CDR1 is SGHTA and CDR2 is FQGNSA. The CDR3 DNA sequence: TGTGCCAGCAGCTCAACAGGGAGGGTGACAGATACGCAGTATTTT. This codes for CASSSTGRVTDTQYF.

This clonotype occurred a few times. The chain joins TRBV29-1 to TRBJ2-1; 8 bases are shared with TRBD2. Germline CDR1 reads SQVTM; CDR2 reads ANQGSEA. Trimming at V came to 4 bases and at J to 9 bases, leaving 8 bases not matched to a gene. CDR3 length: 13 residues. The CDR3 coding sequence is TGCAGCGTTGTGCAGCGGGGGAGATCTGAGCAGTTCTTC. It is translated as CSVVQRGRSEQFF.

Concerning this clonotype itself: One end of the junction is discordant with germline, which a read error may explain. The chain uses TRBV20-1 and TRBJ1-4; D is unclear. Germline assignment: CDR1 DFQATT and CDR2 SNEGSKA (reference sequence). CDR3 length: 13 amino acids. The CDR3 reads CSAREIGGVELFF. The CDR3 DNA reads TGCAGTGCTAGAGAAATCGGCGGGGTAGAACTATTTTTT.

This clonotype has a handful of counts. The chain combines TRBV27 with TRBJ1-2; no definite D call. CDR1 and CDR2 from the germline V gene are MNHEY and SMNVEV (reference sequence). The CDR3 is made up of 15 amino acids. The V end lost 3 bases, the J end lost 0 bases, and 11 bases lay between the germline ends. CDR3: CASSLTVLANYGYTF. CDR3 DNA: TGTGCCAGCAGTTTGACCGTCCTAGCTAACTATGGCTACACCTTC.

A few counts support this clonotype. The gene calls are TRBV9 and TRBJ2-7; D remains unclear. The CDR3 has 13 residues. Germline V gene sequence: CDR1 SGDLS, CDR2 YYNGEE. V lost 3 bases, J lost 3 bases, and 10 bases lay in between. The chain's CDR3 is CASSEIDGYEQYF. The CDR3 bases are TGTGCCAGCAGCGAGATTGATGGCTACGAGCAGTACTTC.

The V call is TRBV7-2, the J call TRBJ2-7; D uncertain. The CDR3 loop spans 14 amino acids. V shed 1 base and J shed 4 bases, with 11 bases lying between them. Germline V CDR1 and CDR2: SGHTA, FQGNSA. The CDR3 reads CASSLGSGSYEQYV. The DNA of the CDR3 is TGTGCCAGCAGCTTAGGATCAGGAAGTTACGAGCAGTACGTC.

This chain links TRBV24-1 with TRBJ2-1; D may be TRBD1 or TRBD2 (6 bases each). Trimming removed 4 bases from V and 4 bases from J, with 13 bases in between. CDR3 length: 15 amino acids. CDR1 KGHDR and CDR2 SFDVKD come from the germline V gene. The CDR3 DNA follows: TGTGCCACCAGTGAGTGGGGGGCGGGGTACAATGAGCAGTTCTTC. It encodes CATSEWGAGYNEQFF.

This clonotype was recorded a few times. The chain carries TRBV7-9 and TRBJ1-1; D not certain. Germline lookup yields CDR1 SEHNR and CDR2 FQNEAQ (reference sequence). The CDR3 extends over 12 amino acids. V was shortened by 0 bases and J by 7 bases, with 6 bases between the two germline ends. CDR3: CASSLAGDEAFF. CDR3 nucleotides: TGTGCCAGCAGCTTAGCCGGGGATGAAGCTTTCTTT. Full variable domain (rest looked up from reference TRBV7-9 and TRBJ1-1): DTGVSQNPRHKITKRGQNVTFRCDPISEHNRLYWYRQTLGQGPEFLTYFQNEAQLEKSRLLSDRFSAERPKGSFSTLEIQRTEQGDSAMYLCASSLAGDEAFFGQGTRLTVV.

This clonotype appeared many times. This chain links TRBV29-1 with TRBJ1-1, with 8 nucleotides matching TRBD1. V lost 5 bases to trimming and J lost 3 bases; unmatched junction nucleotides: 11. Germline V gene data show CDR1 as SQVTM and CDR2 as ANQGSEA. The CDR3 runs 15 residues. The CDR3 DNA is TGCAGCGTTCGTTTCAGGGGGCATGGGGACACTGAAGCTTTCTTT. Translating gives CSVRFRGHGDTEAFF. Filled out from reference TRBV29-1 and TRBJ1-1, the complete variable domain reads SAVISQKPSRDICQRGTSLTIQCQVDSQVTMMFWYRQQPGQSLTLIATANQGSEATYESGFVIDKFPISRPNLTFSTLTVSNMSPEDSSIYLCSVRFRGHGDTEAFFGQGTRLTVV.